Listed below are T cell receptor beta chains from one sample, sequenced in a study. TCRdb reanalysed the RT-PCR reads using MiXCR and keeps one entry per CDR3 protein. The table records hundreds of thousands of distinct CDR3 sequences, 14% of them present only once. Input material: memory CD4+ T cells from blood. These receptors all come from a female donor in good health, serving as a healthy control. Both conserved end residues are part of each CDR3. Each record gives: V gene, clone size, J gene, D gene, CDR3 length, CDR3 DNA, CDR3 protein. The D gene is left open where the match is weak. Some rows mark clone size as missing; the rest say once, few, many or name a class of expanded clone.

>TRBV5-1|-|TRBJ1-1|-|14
TGCGCCAGCAGGATTCGTGGGGAGAACACTGAAGCTTTCTTT
CASRIRGENTEAFF
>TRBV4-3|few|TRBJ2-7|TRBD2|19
TGCGCCAGCAGCCAAGATTTTTGGGGGTCGAGAACTAGCGGCTACGAGCAGTACTTC
CASSQDFWGSRTSGYEQYF
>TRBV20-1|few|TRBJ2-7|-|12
TGCAGTGCCAGTGACCTCGGGCGCGAGCAGTACTTC
CSASDLGREQYF
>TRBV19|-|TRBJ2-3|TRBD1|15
TGTGCCAGTAACACCGGGACAGCGCACACAGATACGCAGTATTTT
CASNTGTAHTDTQYF
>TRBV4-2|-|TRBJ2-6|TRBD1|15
TGTGCCAGCCGAAGGGGGCGAGGTGGGGCCAACGTCCTGACTTTC
CASRRGRGGANVLTF
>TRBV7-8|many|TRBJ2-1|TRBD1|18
TGTGCCAGCAGCTCGGGACAGGGGATCTATAGCTCCTACAATGAGCAGTTCTTC
CASSSGQGIYSSYNEQFF
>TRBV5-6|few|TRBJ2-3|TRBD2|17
TGTGCCAGCAGGCCTGGGACTAGCGGGAGGGCAGAAGATACGCAGTATTTT
CASRPGTSGRAEDTQYF
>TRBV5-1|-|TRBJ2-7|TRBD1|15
TGCGCCAGCAGCGCAACAGGGGGTTTTTCCTACGAGCAGTACTTC
CASSATGGFSYEQYF
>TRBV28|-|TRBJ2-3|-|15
TGTGCCAGCAGTTTAAAGGGGTTCAGCACAGATACGCAGTATTTT
CASSLKGFSTDTQYF
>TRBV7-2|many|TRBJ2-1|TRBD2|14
TGTGCCAGCAGCTCGGGGGGTAGTAGCCCGGAGCAGTTCTTC
CASSSGGSSPEQFF
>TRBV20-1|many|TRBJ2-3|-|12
TGCAGTGCACTGCCAAGCACAGATACGCAGTATTTT
CSALPSTDTQYF
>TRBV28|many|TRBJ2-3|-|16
TGTGCCAGCAGGGGGTTATCAGCGAGGGCGAGGGATACGCAGTATTTT
CASRGLSARARDTQYF
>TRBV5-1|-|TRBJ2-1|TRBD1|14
TGCGCCAGCAGCCGCATCGACGGGACAGCCGAGCAGTTCTTC
CASSRIDGTAEQFF
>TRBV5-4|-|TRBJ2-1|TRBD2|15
TGTGCCAGCAGCACCGCGGGGGGTTCAGTTAATGAGCAGTTCTTC
CASSTAGGSVNEQFF
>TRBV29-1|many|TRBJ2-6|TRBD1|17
TGCAGCGTTGGAGGGCCGGGACAGGGCTCTGGGGCCAACGTCCTGACTTTC
CSVGGPGQGSGANVLTF
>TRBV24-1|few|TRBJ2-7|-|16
TGTGCCACCAGGCTGGGGCGGGGGACAGATAGTTGCGAGCAGTACTTC
CATRLGRGTDSCEQYF
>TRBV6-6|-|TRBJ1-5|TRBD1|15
TGTGCCAGCAGTTACCAGGGACAGGGCGGACAGCCCCAGCATTTT
CASSYQGQGGQPQHF
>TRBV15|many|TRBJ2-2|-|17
TGTGCCACCAGCAGAGATATCGCTAGCGTTGGCACCGGGGAGCTGTTTTTT
CATSRDIASVGTGELFF
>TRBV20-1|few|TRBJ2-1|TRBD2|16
TGCAGTGCTAGGGCTAGCGGGGGAAGCTCCTACAATGAGCAGTTCTTC
CSARASGGSSYNEQFF
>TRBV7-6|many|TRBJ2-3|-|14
TGTGCCAGCAGCTTAGCGAGAGCACCAGATACGCAGTATTTT
CASSLARAPDTQYF
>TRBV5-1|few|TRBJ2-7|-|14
TGCGCCAGCAGCTGGGACCCAAGTTCCTACGAGCAGTACTTC
CASSWDPSSYEQYF
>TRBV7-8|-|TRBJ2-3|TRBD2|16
TGTGCCAGCAGCCCCCGGACTAGCGGGAGGACAGATACGCAGTATTTT
CASSPRTSGRTDTQYF
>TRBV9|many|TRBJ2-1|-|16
TGTGCCAGCAGCGCGGGGGGACAGGTGGATTACAATGAGCAGTTCTTC
CASSAGGQVDYNEQFF
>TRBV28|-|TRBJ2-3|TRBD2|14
TGTGCCAGCAGTTTACGGCTAGCGGGGGATACGCAGTATTTT
CASSLRLAGDTQYF
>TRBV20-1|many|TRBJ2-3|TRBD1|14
TGCAGTGCCGCAATCGGGACAGTCACAGATACGCAGTATTTT
CSAAIGTVTDTQYF
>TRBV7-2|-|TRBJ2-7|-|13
TGTGCCAGCAGCTTCGGACAGAACTACGAGCAGTACTTC
CASSFGQNYEQYF
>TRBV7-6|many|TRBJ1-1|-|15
TGTGCCAGCAGCCCGTCCGGGACCCCGAACACTGAAGCTTTCTTT
CASSPSGTPNTEAFF
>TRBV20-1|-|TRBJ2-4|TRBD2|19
TGCAGTGCTAGAGATAGACTAGCGGGAGGGGGAGAAGCCAAAAACATTCAGTACTTC
CSARDRLAGGGEAKNIQYF
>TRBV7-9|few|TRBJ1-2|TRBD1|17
TGTGCCAGCAGCTTAGATTTATTGAGGGGGCTTGCCTATGGCTACACCTTC
CASSLDLLRGLAYGYTF
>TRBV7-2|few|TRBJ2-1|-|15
TGTGCCAGCAGCCGGGAGAGGACGGTATACAATGAGCAGTTCTTC
CASSRERTVYNEQFF
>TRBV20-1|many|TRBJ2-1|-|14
TGCAGTGTGGAGGGGGCTAGCTCCTACAATGAGCAGTTCTTC
CSVEGASSYNEQFF
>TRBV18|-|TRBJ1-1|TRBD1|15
TGTGCCAGCTCACCCACAGGGGGGGCCATTGGGAGAGCTTTCTTT
CASSPTGGAIGRAFF
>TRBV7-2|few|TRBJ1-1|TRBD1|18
TGTGCCAGCAGCCCGGGGAGGCAGGGGGCGCCCTTATTGCCTGAAGCTTTCTTT
CASSPGRQGAPLLPEAFF
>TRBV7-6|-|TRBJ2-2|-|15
TGTGCCAGCAGCTTCGCAGGGCGGGACACCGGGGAGCTGTTTTTT
CASSFAGRDTGELFF
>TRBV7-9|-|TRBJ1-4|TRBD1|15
TGTGCCAGCAGCCTACCGGGACAGCTTAATGAAAAACTGTTTTTT
CASSLPGQLNEKLFF
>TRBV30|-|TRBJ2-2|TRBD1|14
TGTGCCTGGCGAGGGACAGGGGCCACCGGGGAGCTGTTTTTT
CAWRGTGATGELFF
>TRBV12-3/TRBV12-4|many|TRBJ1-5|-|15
TGTGCCAGCAGCGCGGGCTTCCCAAGAGATCAGCCCCAGCATTTT
CASSAGFPRDQPQHF
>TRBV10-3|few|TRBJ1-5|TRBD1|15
TGTGCCATCAGTGGAACGGGACAGAACAATCAGCCCCAGCATTTT
CAISGTGQNNQPQHF
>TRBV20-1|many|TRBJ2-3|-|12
TGCAGTGCTCGGGGACGCACAGATACGCAGTATTTT
CSARGRTDTQYF
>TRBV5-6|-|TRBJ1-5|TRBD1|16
TGTGCCAGCAGCAACCGGGACAGGGGGAATTCTCAGCCCCAGCATTTT
CASSNRDRGNSQPQHF
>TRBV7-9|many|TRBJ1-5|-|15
TGTGCCAGCAGCTTCGGACACCATAGCAATCAGCCCCAGCATTTT
CASSFGHHSNQPQHF
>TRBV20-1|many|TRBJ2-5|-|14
TGCAGTGCTAGAGATCAAGCCAGCACGGGGACCCAGTACTTC
CSARDQASTGTQYF
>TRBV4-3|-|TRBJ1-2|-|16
TGCACCAGCAGCCAAGATCCGCAGGGGCCCGTGGCTGGCTACACCTTC
CTSSQDPQGPVAGYTF
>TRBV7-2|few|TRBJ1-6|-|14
TGTGCCAGCAGCCACAGGGAAAGTAATTCACCCCTCCACTTT
CASSHRESNSPLHF
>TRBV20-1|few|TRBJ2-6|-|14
TGCAGTGCTAGGTCCCCAGGGTTGGCCAACGTCCTGACTTTC
CSARSPGLANVLTF
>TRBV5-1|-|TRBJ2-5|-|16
TGCGCCAGCAACCCTCGAGGGGGTGCGGGACAAGAGACCCAGTACTTC
CASNPRGGAGQETQYF
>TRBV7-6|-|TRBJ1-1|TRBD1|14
TGTGCCAGCAGCTTACACGGACAGGGGGCGCGCGCTTTCTTT
CASSLHGQGARAFF
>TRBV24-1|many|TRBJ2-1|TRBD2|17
TGTGCCACCAGTGACTACAAGACTAGCGGGGGTGTGGGTGAGCAGTTCTTC
CATSDYKTSGGVGEQFF
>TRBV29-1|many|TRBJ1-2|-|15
TGCAGCGTTGAAGATCGGGGGGGCCCGACGGGGGGCTACACCTTC
CSVEDRGGPTGGYTF
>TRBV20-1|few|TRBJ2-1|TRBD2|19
TGCAGTGCTAGAGAAACCGGGACTAGCGGCCCGGGCTCCTACAATGAGCAGTTCTTC
CSARETGTSGPGSYNEQFF
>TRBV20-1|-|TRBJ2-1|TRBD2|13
TGCAGTCATCGGGAGGGGATCTACAATGAGCAGTTCTTC
CSHREGIYNEQFF
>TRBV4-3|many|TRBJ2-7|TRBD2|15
TGCGCCAGCAGCCCCGCGGGAGGGCTCTCCTACGAGCAGTACTTC
CASSPAGGLSYEQYF
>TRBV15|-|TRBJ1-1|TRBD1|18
TGTGCCACCAGCAGAGTGGGTTCCCGGGACAGGGAGAACACTGAAGCTTTCTTT
CATSRVGSRDRENTEAFF
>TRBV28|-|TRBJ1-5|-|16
TGTGCCAGCAGTTTAGCCGGGGGCGCGTTCGAAGCGCCCCAGCATTTT
CASSLAGGAFEAPQHF